Shown below are 32 T cell receptor beta chains from a single sample sequenced in a study of shared clonotypes between healthy human individuals. Here immunoSEQ multiplex PCR was the method, and the copy in TCRdb shows in-frame clones only, minus some. Among about 2,500,000 clones listed, 85% to 95% were seen once. The source material was naive CD4+ T cells sorted from blood. Subset meaning: CD45RA+ positively selected. The receptors stem from a man aged 18 to 35 in good health.

This chain joins TRBV5-1 and TRBJ1-4; D remains ambiguous. V lost 0 bases and J 4 bases, leaving 10 bases between the germline ends. This CDR3 is built from 15 residues. Germline loops: CDR1 SGHRS, CDR2 YFSETQ. Here the CDR3 reads CASSLDGFDNEKLFF. CDR3 DNA sequence: TGCGCCAGCAGCTTGGACGGATTTGATAATGAAAAACTGTTTTTT.

In this sample, this clone turned up a few times. This sequence joins TRBV10-1 and TRBJ2-7; TRBD1 aligns across 10 bases. Germline values: CDR1 WNHNN, CDR2 SYGVQD (reference sequence). The CDR3 length is 16 residues. V was pared by 3 bases and J by 7 bases, with 12 bases of the junction left unmatched. The CDR3 coding sequence is TGCGCCAGCAGTGACCGCCCTCGGACAGGGGGAAATGAGCAGTACTTC. Its translation: CASSDRPRTGGNEQYF.

The genes are TRBV14 and TRBJ1-1; 7 bases are a match to TRBD1. Germline lookup yields CDR1 SGHDN and CDR2 FVKESK. The ends lost 9 bases at V and 3 bases at J; junction bases unmatched: 10. The CDR3 sequence is 14 residues long. The CDR3 region is CASQMNRGDTEAFF. CDR3 DNA: TGTGCCAGTCAAATGAACAGGGGTGACACTGAAGCTTTCTTT.

This chain joins TRBV4-2 and TRBJ1-4; a weak D match, TRBD1 (6 bases). The V end was cut by 2 bases, the J end by 5 bases, with 12 bases between. Germline-derived CDR1 and CDR2 are LGHNA and YNFKEQ. The CDR3 totals 15 residues. The CDR3 spells CASSQNGQINEKLFF. The CDR3, as DNA: TGTGCCAGCAGCCAAAATGGACAGATCAATGAAAAACTGTTTTTT.

This rearrangement joins TRBV7-3 to TRBJ2-7; 11 bases are shared with TRBD1. The germline V gene has CDR1 SGHTA and CDR2 FQGTGA. The V segment lost 2 bases and the J segment 6 bases; nucleotides outside the gene matches: 9. The CDR3 contains 16 residues. The CDR3 DNA reads TGTGCCAGCAGCTTAGGTGGACAGGGGGCAGCGTTCGAGCAGTACTTC. Translated: CASSLGGQGAAFEQYF.

V usage is TRBV5-4 and J usage is TRBJ1-4; 7 nucleotides agree with TRBD1. V lost 4 bases to trimming and J lost 4 bases; unmatched junction nucleotides: 13. CDR1 and CDR2 (germline): SGHNT, YYREEE (reference sequence). The CDR3 is 17 amino acids. The CDR3 DNA reads as TGTGCCAGCAGCACAAGTCCCGGGACAGCTTTTAATGAAAAACTGTTTTTT. Amino acid sequence: CASSTSPGTAFNEKLFF.

The V gene is TRBV9, the J gene TRBJ2-3; TRBD1 or TRBD2 may be the D gene (5 bases each). Per the germline V gene, CDR1 is SGDLS and CDR2 is YYNGEE. This CDR3 is 15 amino acids long. Deletions cut 0 bases from V and 4 bases from J, with 12 bases between. CDR3 DNA sequence: TGTGCCAGCAGCGTAGCTTACGGGGCCCCAGATACGCAGTATTTT. Translating gives CASSVAYGAPDTQYF.

V usage is TRBV29-1 and J usage is TRBJ2-7, with D uncertain. Trimming pared 4 bases from V and 0 bases from J, leaving 13 bases between. CDR3 size: 14 residues. CDR1 and CDR2 (germline): SQVTM, ANQGSEA. Here the CDR3 reads CSVAPGLHSYEQYF. As DNA, the CDR3 is TGCAGCGTTGCTCCGGGCCTTCACTCCTACGAGCAGTACTTC.

This clone occurred once. CDR3 nucleotides: TGTGCCATCAGTGAGTTGTGGACTGCTGGAAACACCATATATTTT. This sequence encodes CAISELWTAGNTIYF. The J gene is TRBJ1-3, the V gene TRBV10-3; D gene ambiguous. The CDR3 length is 15 residues. V shed 1 base and J shed 2 bases, with 9 bases lying between them. Per the germline V gene, CDR1 is ENHRY and CDR2 is SYGVKD.

This rearrangement joins TRBV4-1 to TRBJ1-5; D unresolved. V was cut by 3 bases and J by 1 base, with 13 bases left in between. The CDR3 covers 16 residues. CDR1 is MGHRA, CDR2 YSYEKL, per germline. CDR3 loop: CASSHPTPGSNQPQHF. Here the CDR3 DNA reads TGCGCCAGCAGCCATCCCACCCCCGGGAGCAATCAGCCCCAGCATTTT.

Concerning this clone itself: The same CDR3 arises from other DNA sequences in this sample as well. The V and J genes are TRBV30 and TRBJ1-6, with TRBD1 identical over 7 bases. Trimming removed 2 bases from V and 7 bases from J; junction bases left unmatched: 2. Germline V gene lookup returns CDR1 GTSNPN and CDR2 SVGIG (reference sequence). The CDR3 is made up of 13 amino acids. The CDR3 nucleotides are TGTGCCTGGAGTTCACAGGGGAATTCACCCCTCCACTTT. It codes for CAWSSQGNSPLHF. The whole variable domain, filled in from reference TRBV30 and TRBJ1-6, reads SQTIHQWPATLVQPVGSPLSLECTVEGTSNPNLYWYRQAAGRGLQLLFYSVGIGQISSEVPQNLSASRPQDRQFILSSKKLLLSDSGFYLCAWSSQGNSPLHFGNGTRLTVT.

V is TRBV7-9 and J is TRBJ2-3; D is undetermined. V was pared by 3 bases and J by 2 bases, with 9 bases between. The CDR3 totals 14 residues. CDR1 is SEHNR, CDR2 FQNEAQ, per germline (reference sequence). Here the CDR3 DNA reads TGTGCCAGCAGCTTGTCCCCGGCCACAGATACGCAGTATTTT. The encoded protein is CASSLSPATDTQYF.

V gene TRBV29-1 combines with J gene TRBJ1-2; D is perhaps TRBD1 (6 bases). The CDR3 has 12 amino acids. Trimming took off 4 bases at V and 8 bases at J, with 14 bases between the two ends. CDR1 is SQVTM and CDR2 is ANQGSEA in the germline V gene. CDR3 residues: CSVVQGGKGYTF. CDR3 bases: TGCAGCGTTGTACAGGGTGGGAAGGGCTACACCTTC. The variable domain in full, completed from reference TRBV29-1 and TRBJ1-2, reads SAVISQKPSRDICQRGTSLTIQCQVDSQVTMMFWYRQQPGQSLTLIATANQGSEATYESGFVIDKFPISRPNLTFSTLTVSNMSPEDSSIYLCSVVQGGKGYTFGSGTRLTVV.

About this clone: The same CDR3 arises from other DNA sequences in this sample as well. The rearrangement uses TRBV30 and TRBJ2-4, with unresolved D. The CDR3 sequence is 12 residues long. Germline V gene data show CDR1 as GTSNPN and CDR2 as SVGIG (reference sequence). V shed 3 bases and J shed 0 bases, with 3 bases lying between them. CDR3 sequence: CAWRAAKNIQYF. CDR3 bases: TGTGCCTGGAGGGCAGCCAAAAACATTCAGTACTTC.

The chain carries TRBV5-1 and TRBJ1-2; weak D call: TRBD1 (5 bases). Germline values: CDR1 SGHRS, CDR2 YFSETQ. The CDR3 sequence is 14 residues long. Deletions cut 3 bases from V and 0 bases from J, with 9 bases between. As DNA, the CDR3 is TGCGCCAGCAGCTCCGGGACCACTAACTATGGCTACACCTTC. The encoded protein is CASSSGTTNYGYTF.

The V call is TRBV19, the J call TRBJ1-1; the D is unclear. Germline-derived CDR1 and CDR2 are LNHDA and SQIVND (reference sequence). V was trimmed by 6 bases and J by 3 bases, leaving 11 bases between them. CDR3 length: 13 residues. CDR3 sequence: CASRSIRDTEAFF. The CDR3 DNA follows: TGTGCCAGTAGATCAATTCGGGACACTGAAGCTTTCTTT.

J is TRBJ1-3 and V is TRBV21-1; the D call in the table, TRBD1, was not verified against the DNA. TRBV21-1 is recorded as a pseudogene. This CDR3 region has 17 residues. The CDR3 is CASSAHNRAPSGNTIYF. CDR3 DNA sequence: TGTGCCAGCAGCGCCCATAACAGGGCCCCCTCTGGAAACACCATATATTTT.

The chain uses TRBV5-6 and TRBJ2-7, with a weak D call TRBD2 (5 bases). V lost 3 bases to trimming and J lost 2 bases, with 9 bases between them. The CDR3 length is 13 residues. The V gene's germline CDR1 is SGHDT and CDR2 YYEEEE. CDR3 in DNA: TGTGCCAGCAGCTGGGAGCCAGCCTACGAGCAGTACTTC. Its protein product is CASSWEPAYEQYF.

The chain combines TRBV5-4 with TRBJ2-6, with TRBD1 identical over 7 bases. CDR1 SGHNT and CDR2 YYREEE come from the germline V gene (reference sequence). Trimming cost V 5 bases and J 2 bases; bases outside gene matches: 7. CDR3 length: 16 amino acids. The CDR3 loop reads CASSRPQGAGANVLTF. Written as DNA, the CDR3 is TGTGCCAGCAGTCGTCCTCAGGGGGCTGGGGCCAACGTCCTGACTTTC.

The chain links TRBV10-3 to TRBJ2-7; TRBD1 matches at 7 bases. This CDR3 is built from 13 residues. Trimming took 7 bases from V and 4 from J; bases not matched to a gene: 7. Germline V gene lookup returns CDR1 ENHRY and CDR2 SYGVKD. CDR3 sequence (DNA): TGTGCCATCAAAGTCGCAGGGGGATACGAGCAGTACTTC. Amino acids: CAIKVAGGYEQYF.

On this clone itself: Other DNA sequences in the sample encode the same CDR3. The chain couples TRBV2 to TRBJ2-7; TRBD1 matches 8 bases. Germline V gives CDR1 SNHLY, CDR2 FYNNEI. V was clipped by 6 bases and J by 3 bases; unmatched bases: 4. The CDR3 covers 13 residues. The CDR3 spells CASSGQGVYEQYF. CDR3 nucleotide sequence: TGTGCCAGCAGCGGACAGGGAGTCTACGAGCAGTACTTC.

The genes are TRBV15 and TRBJ2-2; D is ambiguous. Germline CDR1 reads LNHNV; CDR2 reads YYDKDF (reference sequence). The CDR3 totals 13 residues. Trimming took off 1 base at V and 6 bases at J, with 6 bases between the two ends. CDR3 sequence (DNA): TGTGCCACCAGCAGAGCACAGCCCGGGGAGCTGTTTTTT. Its translation is CATSRAQPGELFF.

The gene calls are TRBV5-1 and TRBJ1-3; 9 bases are shared with TRBD1. After removal of 5 bases from V and 0 bases from J, the junction contained 6 bases not matched to a gene. CDR1 and CDR2 from the germline V gene are SGHRS and YFSETQ. The CDR3 consists of 16 residues. The CDR3 is CASRRDRVSSGNTIYF. The CDR3 coding sequence is TGCGCCAGCAGGAGGGACAGGGTGAGCTCTGGAAACACCATATATTTT.

In regard to this clone: Other DNA sequences in the same sample also yield this CDR3. This chain joins TRBV6-6 and TRBJ2-2, with 8 bases matching TRBD1. CDR1 and CDR2 from the germline V gene are MNHNY and SVGAGI (reference sequence). V trimming: 5 bases; J trimming: 4 bases; junction bases outside the gene matches: 0. This CDR3 comprises 13 residues. CDR3 loop: CASSDRGTGELFF. The DNA of the CDR3 is TGTGCCAGCAGTGACAGGGGCACCGGGGAGCTGTTTTTT.

This clone was recorded once. The rearrangement links TRBV29-1 to TRBJ2-7, with D perhaps TRBD1 (5 bases). This CDR3 comprises 11 residues. V lost 6 bases to trimming and J lost 3 bases, with 9 bases between them. CDR1 SQVTM and CDR2 ANQGSEA come from the germline V gene. This chain's CDR3 is CSVYDSYEQYF. For the CDR3, the DNA is TGCAGCGTATACGACAGCTACGAGCAGTACTTC.

The rearrangement uses TRBV7-2 and TRBJ1-6, with TRBD1 matching 9 bases. The ends lost 4 bases at V and 7 bases at J; junction bases unmatched: 5. The CDR3 totals 15 residues. Germline CDR1 and CDR2: SGHTA and FQGNSA. The CDR3 loop reads CASSWTGEGNSPLHF. The CDR3 nucleotides are TGTGCCAGCAGCTGGACAGGGGAGGGGAATTCACCCCTCCACTTT.

This chain connects TRBV6-5 to TRBJ1-1; no clear D gene. CDR3 length: 12 residues. Germline CDR1 reads MNHEY; CDR2 reads SVGAGI. V was clipped by 4 bases and J by 7 bases, with 10 bases between them. The CDR3 here is CASSSSTVEAFF. CDR3 bases: TGTGCCAGCAGTTCCTCTACCGTTGAAGCTTTCTTT.

The V call is TRBV5-4, the J call TRBJ1-4; TRBD1 matches at 7 bases. Per the germline V gene, CDR1 is SGHNT and CDR2 is YYREEE (reference sequence). The CDR3 runs to 16 residues. J was trimmed by 3 bases and V by 1 base; bases with no gene match: 6. DNA of the CDR3: TGTGCCAGCAGCTTGCAACCGGGACAGTCTAATGAAAAACTGTTTTTT. Translation gives CASSLQPGQSNEKLFF.

The sample holds one count of this clone. The chain links TRBV21-1 to TRBJ2-1; TRBD2 is the table's D call, not checked against the DNA. TRBV21-1 is marked as a pseudogene. This CDR3 has 15 amino acids. CDR3 region: CASSIAGGRNNEQFF. As DNA, the CDR3 is TGTGCCAGCAGCATAGCGGGAGGGAGAAACAATGAGCAGTTCTTC.

The chain carries TRBV25-1 and TRBJ1-3; D is ambiguous. Trimming shortened V by 0 bases and J by 0 bases, and 9 bases separated the two germline ends. The V gene's germline CDR1 is MGHDK and CDR2 SYGVNS. The CDR3 has 16 amino acids. CDR3 loop: CASSEYRGSSGNTIYF. CDR3 sequence (DNA): TGTGCCAGCAGTGAATACCGAGGGAGCTCTGGAAACACCATATATTTT. The full variable domain, in which reference TRBV25-1 and TRBJ1-3 provide the parts outside the CDR3, is EADIYQTPRYLVIGTGKKITLECSQTMGHDKMYWYQQDPGMELHLIHYSYGVNSTEKGDLSSESTVSRIRTEHFPLTLESARPSHTSQYLCASSEYRGSSGNTIYFGEGSWLTVV.

V and J are TRBV6-1 and TRBJ1-2; 7 bases match TRBD1. This CDR3 is built from 15 residues. The germline gives CDR1 MNHNS, CDR2 SASEGT. V shed 6 bases, J shed 2 bases, and the junction held 9 bases outside the gene matches. CDR3: CASSQLDRVNYGYTF. For the CDR3, the DNA is TGTGCCAGCAGCCAACTAGACAGGGTCAACTATGGCTACACCTTC.

The chain couples TRBV10-1 to TRBJ1-2, with TRBD1 matching over 10 bases. The CDR3 is made up of 17 amino acids. Germline CDR1 reads WNHNN; CDR2 reads SYGVQD (reference sequence). Germline trimming cut 4 bases from V and 0 bases from J; bases unmatched to any gene: 8. CDR3 coding DNA: TGCGCCAGCAGTGCTAGTAGACAGGGGGCTACTAACTATGGCTACACCTTC. Amino acids: CASSASRQGATNYGYTF.